What follows describes a single T cell receptor (beta chain). This clone appeared a single time. There is no known antigen for this receptor. It has no much larger one-base neighbor in the sample; base qualities were not kept. The sample is drawn from a study of shared clonotypes between healthy human individuals (TCRdb year 2020). In terms of the full investigation: The cohort included a few men and a couple of women between 18 and 49 years of age. For each donor, CD4 naive and CD4 memory were each given three plates, CD8 naive was given two plates, and CD8 memory was given one plate. Blood TCR repertoires of five healthy adults were deeply sequenced to estimate repertoire size and the extent of clonotype sharing between individuals. Different laboratories and diverse techniques were used to prepare libraries and sequence TCR repertoires, to increase sequencing depth and limit assay-specific biases. Between about 0.94 and 8.9 billion PBMCs per donor were obtained by leukapheresis. What the research found in general, with its limitations: Incomplete sequencing was indicated by rarefaction of sorted-subset datasets, despite the large sequencing depth. Sampling was restricted to blood, and TCR repertoires in tissues likely differ from the TCR repertoires found in blood. Sharing across several donors was observed for about 4.8% of naive CD4, 3.5% of naive CD8, roughly 2.3% of memory CD4, and about 0.38% of memory CD8 clonotypes. Compared with non-shared clonotypes, the clonotypes found in all four sorted-subset donors had higher generation probabilities. The genetic and exposure-history diversity represented was limited by the small number of donors. Pairwise subsampling led to the expectation that sequencing depth would affect the degree of clonotype sharing among donors. Naive subsets generally had larger estimated clonotype richness than memory subsets.

TCR CDR3 regions were amplified from genomic DNA by multiplex PCR using the deep immunoSEQ assay. Extracted genomic DNA from each cell subset was spread evenly across all wells of several immunoSEQ 96-well plates, with each plate serving as a replicate. For sorted subsets, each replicate PCR was loaded with 200 to 250 ng genomic DNA, equivalent to 30,000 or so T cell genomes. The purified libraries were quantified using a Qubit 3.0 fluorometer, sized with a Bioanalyzer 2100, and then quantified again using the KAPA Library Quantification kit. Every immunoSEQ 96-well plate was sequenced on a separate single-read 150-cycle Illumina NextSeq 550 flow cell. On the study's bioinformatics: Because the immunoSEQ output held only junctional sequences and lacked quality scores, the filtering could not match the filtering applied to full-length reads. Sequences were annotated with PyIR, a Python wrapper for IgBLAST v1.9, using IMGT germline references to assign V/J genes and CDR3. Reads with weak V/J assignments (E-value above 1e-6), missing CDR3, stop codons, out-of-frame junctions, or ambiguous translated residues were removed. V3J clonotypes were defined as sequences sharing the same inferred V gene, J gene, and CDR3 amino acid sequence. The percentage overlap between two repertoires was calculated by dividing the number of shared unique clonotypes by the size of the smaller repertoire. RTK rarefaction, the Chao1 estimator, and Recon v2.1 estimates of unobserved clonotypes were used to assess repertoire richness. For all TCRbeta clonotypes obtained by the gDNA method from several donors, generation probabilities were computed with OLGA. Sourced from immuneACCESS, this table was stored by TCRdb with only in-frame sequences that have V and J called. A share of the clones is absent; for the studies checked, an unresolved V gene accounts for under half, and the remainder has no known explanation. V and J calls plus clone size are reproduced from that table; the DNA served to infer D and trimming. This sample gives roughly 2.4 million clones in total; around 95% of them show up just once. The ten largest make up around 0.13% of the sample.

Healthy HIV-negative adults with no recently reported acute infections or vaccinations were included as donors. Every donor was a Caucasian adult residing in Nashville, Tennessee, USA. Magnetic negative selection was used to enrich CD4+ T cells, after which naive cells were positively selected on CD45RA and the negative fraction became the memory subset. Blood was obtained by leukapheresis, after which PBMCs were separated by Ficoll-Histopaque density gradient centrifugation and cryopreserved in liquid nitrogen vapor phase. Analytical flow cytometry was used to check the purity and quantity of every magnetically sorted T cell population. Genomic DNA was isolated from each sorted fraction and quantified by UV absorbance on a Nanodrop 2000c. From the cysteine up to the phenylalanine, the CDR3 has a length of 15 residues. Only CDR3 DNA is held: 45 bases, read in frame from base 1. CDR1 and CDR2 are drawn from the germline V gene: MGHRA, YSYEKL. Trimming takes 2 bases off V and 4 bases off J; junction bases not matched to a gene: 6.

The sequenced material came from naive CD4+ T cells sorted from blood. The cell subset or site label here, explained by the study, means: CD45RA+ positively selected. This clonotype was sampled from a young man in good health. The receptor chain draws on TRBV4-1 and TRBJ2-7; the central 9 bases match TRBD1. This receptor carries the CDR3 CASSQTGTGRYEQYF. The DNA reads as follows: TGCGCCAGCAGCCAAACCGGGACAGGGCGATACGAGCAGTACTTC.